Detailed here is one T cell receptor beta chain. These data originate in a study of OX40 agonist ivuxolimab in advanced cancers. Assay: immunoSEQ multiplex PCR; the TCRdb copy retains only in-frame clones and omits some. The repertoire holds under 40,000 clones, with about 90% as singletons. The length of the CDR3 is 14 residues. J gave up 6 bases and V 7 bases, and 9 bases lay outside the gene matches. CDR1 LNHDA and CDR2 SQIVND come from the germline V gene (reference sequence). This sample comprised CD4+ or CD8+ T cells sorted from blood, obtained in a trial of the OX40 agonist ivuxolimab. This TCR was recovered from an adult with an advanced solid tumor such as melanoma, head and neck, liver or kidney cancer. This sequence joins TRBV19 and TRBJ2-1; 7 nucleotides match TRBD2. CDR3 nucleotide sequence: TGTGCCAGTAAGATAGCTAGCGGTAGCAATGAGCAGTTCTTC. This sequence encodes CASKIASGSNEQFF.